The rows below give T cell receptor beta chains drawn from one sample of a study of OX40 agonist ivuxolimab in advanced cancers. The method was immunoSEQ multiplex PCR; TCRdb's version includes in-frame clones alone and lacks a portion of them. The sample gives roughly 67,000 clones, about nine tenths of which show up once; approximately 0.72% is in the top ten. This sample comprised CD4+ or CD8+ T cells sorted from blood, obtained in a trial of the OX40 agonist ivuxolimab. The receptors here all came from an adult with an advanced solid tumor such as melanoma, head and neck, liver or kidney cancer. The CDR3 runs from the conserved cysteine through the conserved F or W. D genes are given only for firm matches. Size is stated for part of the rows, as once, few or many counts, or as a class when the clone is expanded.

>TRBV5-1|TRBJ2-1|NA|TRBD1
CASSTDRAYNEQFF
TGCGCCAGCAGCACGGACAGGGCCTACAATGAGCAGTTCTTC
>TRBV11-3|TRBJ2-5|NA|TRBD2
CASSIGLAGGPETQYF
TGTGCCAGCAGCATCGGACTAGCGGGAGGGCCAGAGACCCAGTACTTC
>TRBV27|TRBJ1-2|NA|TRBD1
CASSFRQGASYGYTF
TGTGCCAGCAGTTTCCGGCAGGGGGCGAGCTATGGCTACACCTTC
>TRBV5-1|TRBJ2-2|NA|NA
CASSLATGNTGELFF
TGCGCCAGCAGCTTGGCCACAGGGAACACCGGGGAGCTGTTTTTT
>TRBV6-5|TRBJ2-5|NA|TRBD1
CASSYSGTGATETQYF
TGTGCCAGCAGTTATTCCGGGACAGGGGCGACGGAGACCCAGTACTTC
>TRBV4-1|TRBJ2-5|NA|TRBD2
CASSQVLRRGAGGIETQYF
TGCGCCAGCAGCCAAGTCCTCAGGCGTGGAGCGGGGGGGATCGAGACCCAGTACTTC
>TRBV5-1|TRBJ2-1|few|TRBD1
CASSQGETYNEQFF
TGCGCCAGCTCTCAGGGGGAAACCTACAATGAGCAGTTCTTC
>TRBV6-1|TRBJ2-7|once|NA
CASSDDGLHEQYF
TGTGCCAGCAGTGATGATGGTCTACACGAGCAGTACTTC
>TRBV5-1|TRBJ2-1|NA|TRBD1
CASSSTGGSYNEQFF
TGCGCCAGCAGCTCTACAGGGGGTTCCTACAATGAGCAGTTCTTC
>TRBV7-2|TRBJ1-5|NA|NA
CASSLALGGSQPQHF
TGTGCCAGCAGCTTAGCGTTGGGAGGGAGTCAGCCCCAGCATTTT
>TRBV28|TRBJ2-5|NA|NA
CASSLGSGDLQETQYF
TGTGCCAGCAGTTTAGGTAGCGGAGACCTACAAGAGACCCAGTACTTC